What follows are 20 T cell receptor beta chains derived from one specimen sequenced in a study of PD-1 blockade in mismatch repair-deficient tumors. Repertoires were generated with immunoSEQ multiplex PCR, while TCRdb's copy carries only in-frame clones and drops some. Of under 75,000 clones in the sample, more than 70% were seen once. The sequences come from peripheral blood, collected 52 weeks after starting pembrolizumab. The receptor set was obtained from an adult with mismatch repair-deficient cancer.

CDR3 amino acids: CASSLDALLAYSGEQYF. The CDR3 bases are TGTGCCAGCAGCTTAGATGCCCTTCTAGCGTACTCTGGGGAGCAGTACTTC. The rearrangement links TRBV7-2 to TRBJ2-7; the D gene is possibly TRBD2 (6 bases). CDR1 is SGHTA, CDR2 FQGNSA, per germline. With 1 base removed from V and 7 bases from J, the gap between germline ends came to 23 bases. CDR3 length: 17 residues.

V is TRBV19 and J is TRBJ2-2; D not certain. V lost 2 bases and J lost 4, with 14 bases in between. Germline V lookup: CDR1 LNHDA, CDR2 SQIVND (reference sequence). The length of the CDR3 is 16 residues. CDR3 sequence reads: CASSIRGGPFTGELFF. DNA of the CDR3: TGTGCCAGTAGTATACGAGGCGGACCTTTCACCGGGGAGCTGTTTTTT.

The genes are TRBV4-3 and TRBJ2-3, with D hard to call. This CDR3 comprises 16 residues. With 1 base removed from V and 5 bases from J, the gap between germline ends came to 16 bases. Looked up from germline, CDR1 is LGHNA and CDR2 is YSLEER. CDR3 region: CASSQGIVRAKDTQYF. CDR3 in DNA: TGCGCCAGCAGCCAAGGGATCGTAAGGGCCAAAGATACGCAGTATTTT.

This chain's CDR3 is CASSQDTARSETQYF. The CDR3 DNA follows: TGCGCCAGCAGCCAAGATACGGCTAGGTCGGAGACCCAGTACTTC. The rearrangement uses TRBV4-3 and TRBJ2-5; D is undetermined. The CDR3 consists of 15 residues. Germline CDR1 LGHNA, CDR2 YSLEER. With 0 bases removed from V and 5 bases from J, the gap between germline ends came to 13 bases.

The chain is built from TRBV6-1 and TRBJ2-6; possibly TRBD1 or TRBD2 for D (5 bases each). From germline, CDR1 is MNHNS and CDR2 SASEGT. This CDR3 has 15 amino acids. V dropped 8 bases and J dropped 3 bases, with 14 bases sitting between them. The CDR3, as DNA: TGTGCCAGCGAGGGAGAGGGGTATGGGGCCAACGTCCTGACTTTC. Translating it yields CASEGEGYGANVLTF.

J is TRBJ1-1 and V is TRBV4-1; D unresolved. The CDR3 totals 12 residues. V was trimmed by 2 bases and J by 3 bases, leaving 4 bases between them. The germline gives CDR1 MGHRA, CDR2 YSYEKL. The DNA for the CDR3 is TGCGCCAGCAGCCAAAGAGACACTGAAGCTTTCTTT. Protein product: CASSQRDTEAFF.

This chain links TRBV5-6 with TRBJ2-5; D remains unclear. With 1 base removed from V and 6 bases from J, the gap between germline ends came to 13 bases. The CDR3 is 14 amino acids. CDR1 and CDR2 from the germline V gene are SGHDT and YYEEEE. For the CDR3, the DNA is TGTGCCAGCAGCTTGTCGGCAGGCCGAAAGACCCAGTACTTC. Its translation: CASSLSAGRKTQYF.

V usage is TRBV5-6 and J usage is TRBJ2-3, with 9 bases lining up with TRBD1. CDR1 and CDR2 from the germline V gene are SGHDT and YYEEEE. V was clipped by 4 bases and J by 2 bases; unmatched bases: 8. CDR3 size: 16 residues. DNA for the CDR3: TGTGCCAGCAGCCTGGCCGACAGGGGGAACACAGATACGCAGTATTTT. Translation: CASSLADRGNTDTQYF.

This clone was picked up one time. V and J are TRBV30 and TRBJ2-3, with D unresolved. The germline V and J ends were trimmed by 1 base and 2 bases, with 16 bases remaining between them. The length of the CDR3 is 16 residues. The V gene's germline CDR1 is GTSNPN and CDR2 SVGIG (reference sequence). The CDR3 sequence is CAWSEALGSITDTQYF. CDR3 sequence (DNA): TGTGCCTGGAGTGAGGCTCTAGGCTCGATCACAGATACGCAGTATTTT.

This clone was observed a single time. V is TRBV4-1 and J is TRBJ2-1; 12 bases are shared with TRBD2. The CDR3 sequence is 15 residues long. CDR1 is MGHRA, CDR2 YSYEKL, per germline. V gave up 4 bases and J gave up 6 bases; unmatched junction bases: 4. Here the CDR3 reads CASSLRLAGVNEQFF. The CDR3 DNA is TGCGCCAGCAGCCTGAGACTAGCGGGAGTCAATGAGCAGTTCTTC.

The rearrangement uses TRBV7-8 and TRBJ1-1; D unclear. V gave up 5 bases and J gave up 4 bases, with 17 bases separating them. Per the germline V gene, CDR1 is SGHVS and CDR2 is FQNEAQ. This CDR3 spans 15 amino acids. CDR3 protein: CASSIRLGIGTEAFF. CDR3 DNA: TGTGCCAGCAGCATTAGATTGGGTATTGGCACTGAAGCTTTCTTT.

The CDR3 region is CASSSSRGYTF. The CDR3 DNA reads as TGTGCCAGCAGCTCCTCAAGGGGCTACACCTTC. The chain couples TRBV6-1 to TRBJ1-2; D remains unclear. The CDR3 covers 11 residues. CDR1 MNHNS and CDR2 SASEGT come from the germline V gene. Trimming took 6 bases from V and 8 from J, leaving 10 bases between them.

This clone was recorded only once. The DNA of the CDR3 is TGTGCCATCAGGGGCGAATCGTTTCCCCCTAACTATGGCTACACCTTC. Its protein product is CAIRGESFPPNYGYTF. V gene TRBV10-3 combines with J gene TRBJ1-2; D is undetermined. Germline V gives CDR1 ENHRY, CDR2 SYGVKD. V was trimmed by 6 bases and J by 0 bases, leaving 17 bases between them. This CDR3 spans 16 amino acids.

This clone has a single count. This rearrangement joins TRBV27 to TRBJ2-5, with TRBD2 identical over 11 bases. V lost 5 bases and J lost 7; bases outside the gene matches: 6. Looked up from germline, CDR1 is MNHEY and CDR2 is SMNVEV (reference sequence). This CDR3 is built from 14 residues. CDR3: CASSPIAGGGTQYF. The CDR3 coding sequence is TGTGCCAGCAGTCCAATAGCGGGAGGGGGGACCCAGTACTTC.

This rearrangement joins TRBV6-5 to TRBJ2-7; D possibly corresponds to TRBD1 (6 bases). Trimming cost V 0 bases and J 2 bases, with 11 bases left between them. Per the germline V gene, CDR1 is MNHEY and CDR2 is SVGAGI. The CDR3 is 15 residues long. As DNA, the CDR3 is TGTGCCAGCAGTTACTCTTCAGGGGTTACCTACGAGCAGTACTTC. It is translated as CASSYSSGVTYEQYF.

V usage is TRBV5-4 and J usage is TRBJ1-1, with TRBD1 matching over 8 bases. CDR1 and CDR2 from the germline V gene are SGHNT and YYREEE (reference sequence). Germline trimming cut 0 bases from V and 1 base from J; bases unmatched to any gene: 8. This CDR3 region has 17 residues. The CDR3 is CASSLVGRGQGNTEAFF. CDR3 sequence (DNA): TGTGCCAGCAGCTTGGTGGGCAGGGGGCAGGGGAACACTGAAGCTTTCTTT.

The chain joins TRBV4-2 to TRBJ2-6, with D possibly matching TRBD1 (5 bases). Germline V lookup: CDR1 LGHNA, CDR2 YNFKEQ. The CDR3 has 15 amino acids. Trimming stripped 0 bases from V and 4 bases from J, with 7 bases between. CDR3 in amino acids: CASSQEGVGANVLTF. DNA of the CDR3: TGTGCCAGCAGCCAAGAAGGGGTCGGGGCCAACGTCCTGACTTTC.

V is TRBV6-6 and J is TRBJ1-1, with D possibly matching TRBD1 (6 bases). Germline CDR1 MNHNY, CDR2 SVGAGI (reference sequence). Trimming took 0 bases from V and 1 from J, leaving 9 bases between them. The CDR3 sequence is 15 residues long. The CDR3 here is CASSYSDRRNTEAFF. The CDR3 DNA sequence: TGTGCCAGCAGTTACTCGGACAGAAGGAACACTGAAGCTTTCTTT.

CDR3: CATQTSGVAGELFF. For the CDR3, the DNA is TGTGCCACGCAGACCAGCGGGGTGGCCGGGGAGCTGTTTTTT. V and J are TRBV10-3 and TRBJ2-2; TRBD2 agrees at 7 bases. Germline V CDR1 and CDR2: ENHRY, SYGVKD. This CDR3 comprises 14 residues. With V trimmed by 10 bases and J by 6 bases, 11 bases remained unmatched.

The V call is TRBV7-9, the J call TRBJ2-7; no firm D call. Trimming left V 5 bases short and J 4 bases short, with 3 bases between. Germline lookup yields CDR1 SEHNR and CDR2 FQNEAQ (reference sequence). This CDR3 has 10 residues. CDR3 protein: CASSPYEQYF. The CDR3 DNA sequence: TGTGCCAGCAGCCCTTACGAGCAGTACTTC.